What follows is one T cell receptor (beta chain) and its context. Its antigen is as yet unknown. It was template switching that added a universal primer site, and there were unique molecular identifiers on the cDNA. TCRdb reanalysed the 5' RACE reads using MiXCR and keeps one entry per CDR3 protein. In the table there are approximately 190,000 distinct CDR3 sequences, around 15% of which are singletons. CDR3 length: 12 residues. With 7 bases removed from V and 2 bases from J, the gap between germline ends came to 7 bases. The germline V gene encodes CDR1 SGDLS and CDR2 YYNGEE. This entry comes from a study of identical twins. General study points: Conclusions relied on cross-sectional statistical analysis, not following the same donors. Insertions ran lower in abundant cord blood beta clonotypes, though not in memory repertoires.

Separately, the same data were catalogued under a study of T cells expressing NK-cell markers. That study adds: Once again these clonotypes came out on top in the CD3+CD56-NKG2C+ fraction of several donors.

J is TRBJ2-1 and V is TRBV9; D is unclear. Material: CD8+ T cells sorted from blood. This TCR was recovered from a woman aged 18-29 years in good health. This chain's CDR3 is CASGETYNEQFF. The CDR3 DNA follows: TGTGCCAGCGGAGAGACCTACAATGAGCAGTTCTTC.